The source of this TCR beta chain is a study of T cell responses to AZD1222 COVID-19 vaccine. Findings and caveats of the study: CD4 TCRs associated with vaccination spanned spike, dominating at 160-218 and 743-854. Two doses of AZD1222 preceded a rise in Spike-specific TCR breadth and depth. The donor cohort was predominantly white British with a female majority, and clonal diversity may have been underestimated. Close to half of spike-specific TCRs reportedly recognize unmutated variant regions.

This clone was observed once. Its target is unknown. The CDR3 totals 13 residues. Trimming took 5 bases from V and 4 from J, leaving 11 bases between them. Germline CDR1 reads SEHNR; CDR2 reads FQNEAQ (reference sequence). The table came from immunoSEQ multiplex PCR; TCRdb's copy has only in-frame clones and leaves some out. The repertoire has roughly 130,000 clones, approximately 90% of them found once; the top ten carry 1.5% to 2%. Sequences were derived from peripheral blood, sampled on day 0 of AZD1222 vaccination. This chain joins TRBV7-9 and TRBJ1-2; D unclear. This sequence originates from an adult in good health. The DNA for the CDR3 is TGTGCCAGCAGCCCGGGGTCTATCTATGGCTACACCTTC. Translating gives CASSPGSIYGYTF.